The 4 T cell receptor beta chains in this list originate from one sample, sequenced in a study of CXCR4 blockade with PD-1 therapy in pancreatic cancer. The assay was immunoSEQ multiplex PCR, and TCRdb's table has in-frame clones only and misses some. The table lists about 8,000 clones, around 53% of them singletons. The sample consisted of tumor tissue. All receptors derive from a human donor with pancreatic ductal adenocarcinoma.

The chain joins TRBV30 to TRBJ1-6; TRBD1 matches 8 bases. The germline CDR1 and CDR2 sequences are GTSNPN and SVGIG (reference sequence). There are 13 residues in the CDR3. J was trimmed by 9 bases and V by 2 bases; bases with no gene match: 3. As DNA, the CDR3 is TGTGCCTGGAGTTGGACAGGGCTTTCACCCCTCCACTTT. Amino acid sequence: CAWSWTGLSPLHF.

The V gene is TRBV18, the J gene TRBJ1-4; D is ambiguous. Germline V gives CDR1 KGHSH, CDR2 LQKENI. The V gene lost 1 base and the J gene lost 7 bases, with 10 bases spanning the gap. This CDR3 region has 14 residues. DNA for the CDR3: TGTGCCAGCTCACCACTTCTGGCCGGTGAAAAACTGTTTTTT. Protein sequence: CASSPLLAGEKLFF.

This clone was seen a handful of times. The chain combines TRBV6-8 with TRBJ1-2, with 8 bases matching TRBD1. Trimming took 6 bases from V and 3 from J; bases not matched to a gene: 6. The CDR3 is made up of 14 amino acids. Germline CDR1 MNHGY, CDR2 SAAAGT. For the CDR3, the DNA is TGTGCCAGCAGATCAAACAGGGGGGACTATGGCTACACCTTC. Its translation: CASRSNRGDYGYTF.

The J gene is TRBJ1-4, the V gene TRBV18; no definite D call. V lost 3 bases and J 0 bases, leaving 8 bases between the germline ends. This CDR3 has 15 residues. Germline V gene lookup returns CDR1 KGHSH and CDR2 LQKENI. CDR3 nucleotides: TGTGCCAGCTCACCGGGGTCCACAACTAATGAAAAACTGTTTTTT. It encodes CASSPGSTTNEKLFF.